The sequence of this T cell receptor beta chain was determined in a study of cytomegalovirus exposure and HLA in healthy donors. Overall study results and limits: In vitro data verified three CMV-associated chains as specific for CMV antigens.

Both 60 Vbeta primers and 13 Jbeta primers went into the PCR. The table came from immunoSEQ multiplex PCR; TCRdb's copy has only in-frame clones and leaves some out. The sample has about 120,000 clones, around 79% seen once. V trimming: 4 bases; J trimming: 0 bases; junction bases outside the gene matches: 0. This CDR3 has 16 amino acids. Germline CDR1 reads MNHNS; CDR2 reads SASEGT. A few counts support this clone. The target antigen is unknown. This receptor was taken from a young woman in good health and CMV-seronegative. The sequencing input was PBMCs. This rearrangement joins TRBV6-1 to TRBJ2-5; 15 bases match TRBD2. CDR3 region: CASSGTSGGDQETQYF. In DNA form, the CDR3 reads TGTGCCAGCAGTGGGACTAGCGGGGGGGACCAAGAGACCCAGTACTTC.